This T cell receptor (beta chain) was identified in a study of blood T cell repertoires in COVID-19. Authors' methods: Estimates of nucleated cell counts were drawn from the amplification of reference gene primers. TCRdb's copy holds only in-frame clones and misses some; the assay was immunoSEQ multiplex PCR. V, J and clone size reflect that table, while D and trimming were determined from the DNA. Here the sample spans about 190,000 clones, around 86% being singletons. CDR3 length: 14 residues. V lost 6 bases and J lost 7, with 13 bases in between. Germline V CDR1 and CDR2: LNHDA, SQIVND (reference sequence).

The origin of this receptor is a middle-aged woman in a cohort exposed to, infected with or recovered from COVID-19 (not recorded which). This chain uses TRBV19 with TRBJ1-6; D is uncertain. Source material: PBMCs or T cells enriched from blood (not recorded which). For the CDR3, the DNA is TGTGCCAGTAGCCCGGGATTCGCGAATTCACCCCTCCACTTT. Amino acids: CASSPGFANSPLHF.